The 7 T cell receptor beta chains in this list originate from one sample, sequenced in a study of regulatory T cells in long-lasting Graves disease. The time point denotes: newly diagnosed GD, antithyroid drugs for less than 3 months. PBMCs provided the RNA from which the TCR library was made. Combining iRepertoire HTBI primers with Arm-PCR of CDR3 regions, the authors built TCR beta libraries. One entry per CDR3 protein results from TCRdb running MiXCR on the multiplex PCR reads. Altogether 400,000 to 500,000 distinct CDR3 sequences are present, less than 20% being singletons, with the ten largest covering roughly 10%. These same records also appear under a second study, on T cells in Graves' hyperthyroidism and ophthalmopathy.

Source: peripheral blood mononuclear cells (PBMCs), taken at new diagnosis, from a patient treated with antithyroid drugs. The source is a woman in her thirties with Graves disease.

At least ten counts were recorded for this clonotype. The chain links TRBV11-1 to TRBJ2-3; D is undetermined. CDR3 length equals 13 residues. Trimming took off 3 bases at V and 5 bases at J, with 9 bases between the two ends. Germline-derived CDR1 and CDR2 are SGHAT and FQDESV (reference sequence). The CDR3 reads CASSFNRRDTQYF. The CDR3 DNA sequence: TGTGCCAGCAGCTTTAATCGACGAGATACGCAGTATTTT.

This clonotype was detected ten times or more. The chain joins TRBV5-1 to TRBJ2-1; 8 bases agree with TRBD2. Germline lookup yields CDR1 SGHRS and CDR2 YFSETQ. V lost 4 bases to trimming and J lost 5 bases; unmatched junction nucleotides: 11. The CDR3 totals 16 residues. The CDR3 coding sequence is TGCGCCAGCAGCACCCTAAGCGGGAGCGCGAACAATGAGCAGTTCTTC. Encoded protein: CASSTLSGSANNEQFF.

This clonotype was detected ten times or more. The genes are TRBV12-3 or TRBV12-4 and TRBJ2-1; D is unclear. V lost 3 bases, J lost 8 bases, and 5 bases lay in between. The CDR3 loop spans 11 amino acids. CDR3 DNA sequence: TGTGCCAGCAGTTTTAACGATGAGCAGTTCTTC. It codes for CASSFNDEQFF.

The chain links TRBV4-1 to TRBJ2-5; D uncertain. Germline V CDR1 and CDR2: MGHRA, YSYEKL. The V end lost 10 bases, the J end lost 2 bases, and 11 bases lay between the germline ends. The CDR3 extends over 12 amino acids. CDR3 protein: CATLIGQETQYF. The CDR3, as DNA: TGCGCCACCCTTATTGGGCAAGAGACCCAGTACTTC.

This clonotype was recorded a few times. The chain couples TRBV28 to TRBJ2-6; D gene ambiguous. Trimming cost V 4 bases and J 0 bases, with 7 bases left between them. Germline-derived CDR1 and CDR2 are MDHEN and SYDVKM. This CDR3 spans 15 amino acids. The CDR3 loop is CASSSYSSGANVLTF. The CDR3 coding sequence is TGTGCCAGCAGTTCCTACAGCTCTGGGGCCAACGTCCTGACTTTC.

As for this clonotype: Just one base apart from a much larger clone, this may be a read error. V and J are TRBV6-1 and TRBJ2-1, with 13 bases matching TRBD2. V lost 8 bases and J lost 12; bases outside the gene matches: 22. Germline-derived CDR1 and CDR2 are MNHNS and SASEGT. The CDR3 loop spans 18 amino acids. CDR3 nucleotides: TGTGCCAGCCTCACCGTCGGACTAGCGGGAGTTATACGGCGTGGGCAGTTCTTC. Translation: CASLTVGLAGVIRRGQFF.

The sample holds many counts of this clonotype. The rearrangement joins TRBV11-2 to TRBJ2-1, with 9 nucleotides matching TRBD2. Germline V gene sequence: CDR1 SGHAT, CDR2 FQNNGV. CDR3 size: 16 residues. The junction had 6 bases not matched to a gene; V was cut back by 3 bases and J by 3 bases. The CDR3 protein is CASSFGASGNYNEQFF. The CDR3 DNA follows: TGTGCCAGCAGCTTTGGGGCTAGCGGGAACTACAATGAGCAGTTCTTC. Full variable domain (missing parts from reference TRBV11-2 and TRBJ2-1): EAGVAQSPRYKIIEKRQSVAFWCNPISGHATLYWYQQILGQGPKLLIQFQNNGVVDDSQLPKDRFSAERLKGVDSTLKIQPAKLEDSAVYLCASSFGASGNYNEQFFGPGTRLTVL.